A single sample gave rise to the 25 T cell receptor beta chains below, sequenced in a study of cytomegalovirus exposure and HLA in healthy donors. In the PCR, 60 Vbeta and 13 Jbeta primers were used. TCRdb keeps only in-frame clones here, not all; method: immunoSEQ multiplex PCR. The sample includes 120,000 or so clones, 81% of them seen just once. Sequenced: PBMCs. These receptor sequences come from a man aged 40-50 years in good health and CMV-seronegative.

The genes are TRBV30 and TRBJ2-3, with a possible D match to TRBD1 (6 bases). Trimming took off 4 bases at V and 4 bases at J, with 6 bases between the two ends. In germline, CDR1 is GTSNPN, CDR2 SVGIG (reference sequence). This CDR3 has 11 amino acids. The CDR3 sequence is CAWTGADTQYF. The CDR3 DNA reads as TGTGCCTGGACAGGGGCAGATACGCAGTATTTT.

The V call is TRBV7-9, the J call TRBJ2-1; TRBD2 agrees at 9 bases. The V segment lost 0 bases and the J segment 4 bases; nucleotides outside the gene matches: 10. Looked up from germline, CDR1 is SEHNR and CDR2 is FQNEAQ (reference sequence). There are 18 residues in the CDR3. CDR3 protein: CASSLASGLAPIYNEQFF. The CDR3 nucleotides read TGTGCCAGCAGCTTAGCGTCGGGACTAGCCCCCATATACAATGAGCAGTTCTTC.

The CDR3 nucleotides are TGTGCCAGCAGTGAAGCCCTCAGGAAAACTGGCACCGGGGAGCTGTTTTTT. Protein product: CASSEALRKTGTGELFF. V usage is TRBV6-1 and J usage is TRBJ2-2; D is unresolved. V was trimmed by 0 bases and J by 4 bases, leaving 15 bases between them. CDR3 length: 17 residues. Germline-derived CDR1 and CDR2 are MNHNS and SASEGT.

V and J are TRBV5-1 and TRBJ2-7; the D gene is possibly TRBD1 (5 bases). The CDR3 consists of 14 residues. The germline gives CDR1 SGHRS, CDR2 YFSETQ. V was shortened by 0 bases and J by 2 bases, with 9 bases between the two germline ends. The CDR3 loop is CASSLDQGPYEQYF. The CDR3 DNA reads as TGCGCCAGCAGCTTGGATCAGGGTCCCTACGAGCAGTACTTC.

This clone was observed once. The chain is built from TRBV6-5 and TRBJ2-7, with TRBD1 matching 9 bases. The CDR3 is 14 residues long. Unmatched junction bases numbered 4, after V lost 5 bases and J lost 2 bases. Germline V gives CDR1 MNHEY, CDR2 SVGAGI. CDR3 nucleotide sequence: TGTGCCAGCAGTATCCGGGACAGGGCCTACGAGCAGTACTTC. Translation: CASSIRDRAYEQYF.

The chain is built from TRBV6-1 and TRBJ1-1; D is undetermined. V lost 6 bases to trimming and J lost 8 bases, with 13 bases between them. This CDR3 spans 12 amino acids. CDR1 and CDR2 (germline): MNHNS, SASEGT. The DNA for the CDR3 is TGTGCCAGCAGACCGCGGTCCCGAGAAGCTTTCTTT. Its translation: CASRPRSREAFF.

A few counts support this clone. V gene TRBV2 combines with J gene TRBJ2-7; 10 bases are a match to TRBD1. Germline V gene lookup returns CDR1 SNHLY and CDR2 FYNNEI. V lost 7 bases and J lost 4; bases outside the gene matches: 10. CDR3 length: 15 residues. CDR3: CASTFEGQGRYEQYF. DNA for the CDR3: TGTGCCAGCACCTTCGAGGGACAGGGGAGATACGAGCAGTACTTC.

This clone has only a few counts. The chain links TRBV9 to TRBJ1-1, with D uncertain. The CDR3 consists of 15 residues. CDR1 is SGDLS and CDR2 is YYNGEE in the germline V gene. The ends were cut back, 2 bases at V and 1 base at J, with 12 bases in the middle. The CDR3 DNA follows: TGTGCCAGCAGCGTCGGATCGGTAGCGAACACTGAAGCTTTCTTT. Translated: CASSVGSVANTEAFF. The full variable domain, with the rest looked up from reference TRBV9 and TRBJ1-1, is DSGVTQTPKHLITATGQRVTLRCSPRSGDLSVYWYQQSLDQGLQFLIQYYNGEERAKGNILERFSAQQFPDLHSELNLSSLELGDSALYFCASSVGSVANTEAFFGQGTRLTVV.

The chain combines TRBV27 with TRBJ2-7; D is perhaps TRBD2 (6 bases). The CDR3 sequence is 15 residues long. Germline CDR1 is MNHEY and CDR2 is SMNVEV (reference sequence). V lost 9 bases to trimming and J lost 3 bases, with 21 bases between them. The CDR3 here is CASGVGAGLLYEQYF. For the CDR3, the DNA is TGTGCCAGTGGAGTGGGCGCGGGATTACTCTACGAGCAGTACTTC.

The rearrangement uses TRBV29-1 and TRBJ2-2; 9 nucleotides match TRBD1. Germline assignment: CDR1 SQVTM and CDR2 ANQGSEA. The CDR3 has 14 residues. V lost 6 bases to trimming and J lost 5 bases; unmatched junction nucleotides: 7. The CDR3: CSVADRGNTGELFF. The CDR3, as DNA: TGCAGCGTGGCGGACAGGGGTAATACCGGGGAGCTGTTTTTT.

The chain employs TRBV5-1 and TRBJ2-2; D is uncertain. Per germline, CDR1 SGHRS and CDR2 YFSETQ. CDR3 length: 14 residues. Between the trimmed V and J ends, which lost 4 bases and 1 base, there was a span of 8 bases. The CDR3: CASSPGGNTGELFF. In DNA, the CDR3 is TGCGCCAGCAGCCCCGGTGGGAACACCGGGGAGCTGTTTTTT. The entire variable domain, with the rest obtained from reference TRBV5-1 and TRBJ2-2, is as follows: KAGVTQTPRYLIKTRGQQVTLSCSPISGHRSVSWYQQTPGQGLQFLFEYFSETQRNKGNFPGRFSGRQFSNSRSEMNVSTLELGDSALYLCASSPGGNTGELFFGEGSRLTVL.

This rearrangement joins TRBV6-5 to TRBJ1-6, with 8 bases identical to TRBD1. Trimming took 5 bases from V and 9 from J; bases not matched to a gene: 3. This CDR3 contains 13 residues. Germline lookup yields CDR1 MNHEY and CDR2 SVGAGI. The CDR3 reads CASSTRGRSPLHF. The CDR3 DNA follows: TGTGCCAGCAGTACCAGGGGGCGTTCACCCCTCCACTTT.

The chain combines TRBV6-5 with TRBJ1-5; unclear D gene. Between the trimmed V and J ends, which lost 0 bases and 8 bases, there was a span of 14 bases. The germline V gene has CDR1 MNHEY and CDR2 SVGAGI. The CDR3 loop spans 15 amino acids. The CDR3 loop is CASSYSGRPYEPQHF. As DNA, the CDR3 is TGTGCCAGCAGTTACTCGGGCAGGCCTTATGAGCCCCAGCATTTT.

V gene TRBV6-5 combines with J gene TRBJ1-1; D not certain. The V gene lost 0 bases and the J gene lost 0 bases, with 11 bases spanning the gap. The germline V gene encodes CDR1 MNHEY and CDR2 SVGAGI. CDR3 size: 16 residues. CDR3 protein: CASSYSIEGVNTEAFF. CDR3 nucleotide sequence: TGTGCCAGCAGTTACTCGATTGAGGGCGTGAACACTGAAGCTTTCTTT.

The V call is TRBV5-1, the J call TRBJ2-1, with 7 bases lining up with TRBD2. The length of the CDR3 is 14 residues. The germline gives CDR1 SGHRS, CDR2 YFSETQ. Trimming removed 4 bases from V and 1 base from J; junction bases left unmatched: 2. CDR3 loop: CASSGGESYNEQFF. In DNA form, the CDR3 reads TGCGCCAGCAGCGGGGGGGAGTCCTACAATGAGCAGTTCTTC.

The J gene is TRBJ1-3, the V gene TRBV19; no reliable D call. Germline V gene lookup returns CDR1 LNHDA and CDR2 SQIVND (reference sequence). The CDR3 sequence is 17 residues long. V was shortened by 6 bases and J by 0 bases, with 18 bases between the two germline ends. CDR3 protein: CASRPSGILFSGNTIYF. Here the CDR3 DNA reads TGTGCCAGTAGGCCATCGGGTATACTCTTCTCTGGAAACACCATATATTTT.

V gene TRBV5-1 combines with J gene TRBJ1-6; the match to TRBD1 covers 11 bases. From germline, CDR1 is SGHRS and CDR2 YFSETQ. The CDR3 length is 16 residues. V shed 6 bases and J 6 bases; nucleotides not matched to a gene: 8. CDR3 coding DNA: TGCGCCAGCACCACACGGACAGGGGGCGGTAATTCACCCCTCCACTTT. It translates to CASTTRTGGGNSPLHF.

V usage is TRBV27 and J usage is TRBJ2-7; D possibly corresponds to TRBD2 (5 bases). V dropped 4 bases and J dropped 9 bases, with 10 bases sitting between them. CDR3 length: 11 residues. The germline CDR1 and CDR2 sequences are MNHEY and SMNVEV (reference sequence). Here the CDR3 reads CASSSGLRQYF. The CDR3, as DNA: TGTGCCAGCAGTTCTGGACTTCGGCAGTACTTC.

The chain is built from TRBV18 and TRBJ2-1; possibly TRBD2 for D (6 bases). The germline gives CDR1 KGHSH, CDR2 LQKENI. The V end was cut by 3 bases, the J end by 6 bases, with 15 bases between. This CDR3 contains 15 residues. CDR3 sequence (DNA): TGTGCCAGCTCACCTGGGCGGGATCTCGCCAATGAGCAGTTCTTC. Protein sequence: CASSPGRDLANEQFF.

The chain's CDR3 is CAIRARDKFYEQYF. CDR3 nucleotides: TGTGCCATCAGGGCCCGGGACAAGTTCTACGAGCAGTACTTC. The chain combines TRBV10-3 with TRBJ2-7; tentatively, D is TRBD1 (6 bases). Germline V gene data show CDR1 as ENHRY and CDR2 as SYGVKD. The V end was cut by 6 bases, the J end by 3 bases, with 15 bases between. The length of the CDR3 is 14 residues.

The rearrangement uses TRBV5-1 and TRBJ2-3; 7 bases line up with TRBD2. There are 16 residues in the CDR3. Germline V CDR1 and CDR2: SGHRS, YFSETQ. Trimming took 0 bases from V and 9 from J; bases not matched to a gene: 13. The CDR3 DNA reads as TGCGCCAGCAGCTTGGCGGTTAGCGGGTCCATGGGGACGCAGTATTTT. As protein: CASSLAVSGSMGTQYF.

The table lists this clone with a few counts. The V call is TRBV20-1, the J call TRBJ2-7; 7 nucleotides line up with TRBD2. CDR1 is DFQATT and CDR2 is SNEGSKA in the germline V gene (reference sequence). The CDR3 runs 11 residues. Trimming cost V 7 bases and J 5 bases; bases outside gene matches: 5. The CDR3 nucleotides are TGCAGTGAAGCGGGGCCGGACGAGCAGTACTTC. Translation: CSEAGPDEQYF.

The chain is built from TRBV7-2 and TRBJ2-7, with 16 positions matching TRBD2. Germline loops: CDR1 SGHTA, CDR2 FQGNSA. J lost 6 bases, V lost 6 bases, and 11 bases had no gene match. The CDR3 loop spans 17 amino acids. CDR3 protein: CASSTSGTSGRAGEQYF. The CDR3 DNA reads as TGTGCCAGCAGTACTTCAGGGACTAGCGGGAGGGCCGGCGAGCAGTACTTC. The whole variable domain, filled in from reference TRBV7-2 and TRBJ2-7, reads GAGVSQSPSNKVTEKGKDVELRCDPISGHTALYWYRQSLGQGLEFLIYFQGNSAPDKSGLPSDRFSAERTGGSVSTLTIQRTQQEDSAVYLCASSTSGTSGRAGEQYFGPGTRLTVT.

The chain carries TRBV6-5 and TRBJ1-6, with 7 bases matching TRBD1. V trimming: 0 bases; J trimming: 10 bases; junction bases outside the gene matches: 9. The CDR3 is 16 residues long. Germline V gives CDR1 MNHEY, CDR2 SVGAGI. The CDR3 DNA reads as TGTGCCAGCAGTTACTCGACGCCAGGGGGAAACTCACCCCTCCACTTT. Its translation: CASSYSTPGGNSPLHF.

V usage is TRBV7-2 and J usage is TRBJ1-5; D might be TRBD1 (6 bases). The CDR3 length is 13 residues. Trimming removed 8 bases at V and 3 bases at J, with 11 bases between. Germline assignment: CDR1 SGHTA and CDR2 FQGNSA. DNA for the CDR3: TGTGCCAGCCAGACAGGACTCAATCAGCCCCAGCATTTT. The encoded protein is CASQTGLNQPQHF.